This TCR beta chain was captured in a study of T cell responses to AZD1222 COVID-19 vaccine. Study-level findings and limits: An increase in Spike-specific TCR breadth and depth was observed after two AZD1222 doses. Of the AZD1222 recipients, only 5 or 6 were seropositive at baseline.

Germline V gene data show CDR1 as SGHVS and CDR2 as FNYEAQ. The CDR3 contains 15 residues. Losses at the gene ends were 3 bases for V and 2 bases for J; bases not matched to a gene: 7. Sequenced by immunoSEQ multiplex PCR; TCRdb stores in-frame clones only, minus some. The repertoire holds about 120,000 clones, with 85% to 95% as singletons. About this clone itself: Its cognate antigen is unknown.

J is TRBJ2-7 and V is TRBV7-6; 7 nucleotides agree with TRBD1. The specimen comprised peripheral blood, sampled 28 days after the second AZD1222 dose. The sequence was obtained from an adult who received the AZD1222 COVID-19 vaccine. The DNA of the CDR3 is TGTGCCAGCAGCTTGAGGCAGGGGGTTCCCTACGAGCAGTACTTC. It specifies CASSLRQGVPYEQYF. Supplemented by reference TRBV7-6 and TRBJ2-7, the full variable domain reads GAGVSQSPRYKVTKRGQDVALRCDPISGHVSLYWYRQALGQGPEFLTYFNYEAQQDKSGLPNDRFSAERPEGSISTLTIQRTEQRDSAMYRCASSLRQGVPYEQYFGPGTRLTVT.